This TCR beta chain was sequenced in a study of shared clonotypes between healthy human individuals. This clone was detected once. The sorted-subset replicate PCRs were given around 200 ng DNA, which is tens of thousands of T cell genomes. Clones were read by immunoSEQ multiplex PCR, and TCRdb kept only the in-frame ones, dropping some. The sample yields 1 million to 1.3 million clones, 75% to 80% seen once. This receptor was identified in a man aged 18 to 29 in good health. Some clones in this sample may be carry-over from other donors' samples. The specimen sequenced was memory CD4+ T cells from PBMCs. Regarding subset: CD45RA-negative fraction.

The CDR3 bases are TGTGCCAGCAGCAATGGACGGATAGCCTCCTACGAGCAGTACTTC. Amino acids: CASSNGRIASYEQYF. The chain employs TRBV7-3 and TRBJ2-7, with D unclear. V was pared by 5 bases and J by 0 bases, with 14 bases between. This CDR3 has 15 amino acids. CDR1 and CDR2 (germline): SGHTA, FQGTGA. The variable domain in full, completed from reference TRBV7-3 and TRBJ2-7, reads GAGVSQTPSNKVTEKGKYVELRCDPISGHTALYWYRQSLGQGPEFLIYFQGTGAADDSGLPNDRFFAVRPEGSVSTLKIQRTERGDSAVYLCASSNGRIASYEQYFGPGTRLTVT.